This is a list of T cell receptor beta chains from one sample in a study of blood T cell repertoires in COVID-19. Assay used: immunoSEQ multiplex PCR; TCRdb lists only in-frame clones, some missing. The sample contains 470,000 or so clones, 70% to 90% of which appear only once. Sequencing used PBMCs or T cells enriched from blood (not recorded which). These receptors all stem from a woman aged 18-30 years with acute COVID-19. Both conserved end residues are part of each CDR3. A D gene is named only where the DNA matches it firmly. Not all rows give a size; the values are once, few, many and, for expanded clones, a class.

V gene	D gene	clone size	J gene	CDR3 protein	CDR3 DNA
TRBV7-2	NA	NA	TRBJ2-3	CASSLVRFSDTQYF	TGTGCCAGCAGCTTAGTCCGGTTTTCAGATACGCAGTATTTT
TRBV9	NA	NA	TRBJ2-7	CASSARDKLYEQYF	TGTGCCAGCAGCGCCCGGGACAAACTTTACGAGCAGTACTTC
TRBV7-2	NA	once	TRBJ2-5	CASSLAGVETQYF	TGTGCCAGCAGCTTAGCCGGGGTAGAGACCCAGTACTTC
TRBV19	NA	NA	TRBJ1-2	CASARMLRGKNYGYTF	TGTGCCAGTGCCCGCATGCTGAGGGGGAAAAACTATGGCTACACCTTC
TRBV3-1/TRBV3-2	TRBD2	NA	TRBJ2-1	CASSQAGGYNEQFF	TGTGCCAGCAGCCAAGCGGGAGGATACAATGAGCAGTTCTTC
TRBV15	TRBD1	NA	TRBJ2-7	CATSRDRDRVRSEQYF	TGTGCCACCAGCAGAGATAGGGACAGGGTAAGGAGCGAGCAGTACTTC
TRBV9	NA	many	TRBJ2-5	CASSATGTQYF	TGTGCCAGCAGCGCGACGGGGACCCAGTACTTC
TRBV6-5	TRBD1	NA	TRBJ1-1	CAGDSVQGAFF	TGTGCCGGAGACAGTGTACAGGGGGCTTTCTTT
TRBV3-1/TRBV3-2	TRBD2	NA	TRBJ2-5	CASSQETSGMGETQYF	TGTGCCAGCAGCCAAGAGACTAGCGGGATGGGAGAGACCCAGTACTTC
TRBV5-6	TRBD1	NA	TRBJ1-2	CASSVDRGLDYGYTF	TGTGCCAGCAGCGTAGACAGGGGGCTGGACTATGGCTACACCTTC
TRBV4-1	NA	NA	TRBJ2-7	CASSQVGTGNQYF	TGCGCCAGCAGCCAAGTCGGAACAGGGAATCAGTACTTC
TRBV7-9	NA	many	TRBJ2-2	CASSLGHANTGELFF	TGTGCCAGCAGCTTAGGACATGCGAACACCGGGGAGCTGTTTTTT
TRBV3-1/TRBV3-2	NA	NA	TRBJ1-5	CARIRAPNQPQHF	TGTGCCAGAATCAGGGCCCCCAATCAGCCCCAGCATTTT
TRBV9	NA	NA	TRBJ2-2	CASSVDPSGAGELFF	TGTGCCAGCAGCGTAGACCCCTCAGGGGCCGGGGAGCTGTTTTTT
TRBV4-1	TRBD1	NA	TRBJ2-3	CASSKGQGSTDTQYF	TGCGCCAGCAGCAAGGGACAGGGATCCACAGATACGCAGTATTTT
TRBV19	NA	NA	TRBJ1-2	CASTLGQAYGYTF	TGTGCCAGTACCTTGGGGCAGGCTTATGGCTACACCTTC